The 31 T cell receptor beta chains in this list originate from one sample, sequenced in a study of monozygotic twins with inflammatory bowel disease. TCRdb reprocessed the 5' RACE reads and reports one entry per CDR3 protein, with no DNA. This sample's table reports more than 100,000 distinct CDR3 sequences. The source material was blood. All receptors come from a human donor with ulcerative colitis or Crohn's disease, or a healthy co-twin of an affected twin (not recorded which).

The J gene is TRBJ2-5, the V gene TRBV5-4; TCRdb returns TRBD1, unconfirmable since there is no DNA. Germline V gene data show CDR1 as SGHNT and CDR2 as YYREEE (reference sequence). The CDR3 contains 14 residues. The CDR3 here is CASSFGGEGETQYF.

The V gene is TRBV5-6, the J gene TRBJ2-7; TCRdb designates TRBD1, a call that cannot be tested without DNA. The germline CDR1 and CDR2 sequences are SGHDT and YYEEEE. The CDR3 is made up of 15 amino acids. The CDR3 protein is CASSLVGTGDHEQYF.

The chain has TRBV24-1 and TRBJ2-5; checking the TCRdb D call of TRBD1 is not possible without DNA. In germline, CDR1 is KGHDR, CDR2 SFDVKD. The CDR3 runs to 14 residues. CDR3: CATRGRRPQETQYF.

The V and J genes are TRBV4-3 and TRBJ2-1; no DNA is available, so the TRBD1 call from TCRdb remains unchecked. This CDR3 has 16 residues. Germline lookup yields CDR1 LGHNA and CDR2 YSLEER. CDR3 loop: CASSLWASSSYNEQFF.

The chain carries TRBV7-2 and TRBJ1-2; TCRdb selects TRBD1, and the lack of DNA leaves this call unchecked. The CDR3 is made up of 14 amino acids. Germline V gives CDR1 SGHTA, CDR2 FQGNSA. This CDR3 is CASSLQTGGYGYTF.

The chain joins TRBV5-1 to TRBJ2-3. CDR1 and CDR2 from the germline V gene are SGHRS and YFSETQ. The CDR3 loop spans 14 amino acids. The CDR3 here is CASSLYAPEDTQYF.

V gene TRBV29-1 combines with J gene TRBJ2-5. This CDR3 is built from 14 residues. Per the germline V gene, CDR1 is SQVTM and CDR2 is ANQGSEA. The CDR3 reads CSVELQFYQETQYF.

This chain uses TRBV24-1 with TRBJ1-3; the TCRdb D gene call, TRBD1, has no DNA to confirm it. The CDR3 has 15 amino acids. Germline CDR1 reads KGHDR; CDR2 reads SFDVKD. CDR3 in amino acids: CATSDLRDSGNTIYF.

The V call is TRBV5-5, the J call TRBJ1-6. The V gene's germline CDR1 is SGHKS and CDR2 YYEKEE (reference sequence). The CDR3 totals 14 residues. CDR3 in amino acids: CASSWGQGGSPLHF.

V gene TRBV20-1 combines with J gene TRBJ2-1; the TRBD1 assignment by TCRdb is unverifiable without DNA. CDR1 is DFQATT, CDR2 SNEGSKA, per germline (reference sequence). This CDR3 spans 16 amino acids. CDR3 residues: CSARVLEGHEYNEQFF.

The CDR3 is CASSREGWNEQYF. The chain combines TRBV9 with TRBJ2-7; TCRdb gives TRBD1 as the D gene, but with no DNA this cannot be confirmed. Germline assignment: CDR1 SGDLS and CDR2 YYNGEE. CDR3 length equals 13 residues.

The CDR3 sequence is CASSLEGARGETQYF. The chain has TRBV5-1 and TRBJ2-5; TCRdb's D call of TRBD1 is untestable without DNA. The CDR3 length is 15 residues. Germline CDR1 reads SGHRS; CDR2 reads YFSETQ.

V and J are TRBV7-4 and TRBJ1-5; lacking DNA, the TRBD1 call made by TCRdb goes unchecked. CDR1 SGHVT and CDR2 SQSDAQ come from the germline V gene. CDR3 length equals 17 residues. The CDR3 sequence: CASSARQGRLGNQPQHF.

The chain combines TRBV7-9 with TRBJ1-5; TCRdb gives TRBD1 as the D gene, but with no DNA this cannot be confirmed. This CDR3 region has 15 residues. Germline V gene sequence: CDR1 SEHNR, CDR2 FQNEAQ (reference sequence). The CDR3 region is CASSLGQGRGQPQHF.

This chain joins TRBV20-1 and TRBJ2-7; TCRdb's assignment of TRBD1 cannot be checked, as there is no DNA. CDR3 length: 13 amino acids. Looked up from germline, CDR1 is DFQATT and CDR2 is SNEGSKA (reference sequence). The CDR3 is CSAGGGAAYEQYF.

The chain joins TRBV7-2 to TRBJ2-7; TCRdb names TRBD2, which stays unverified in the absence of DNA. The CDR3 is 19 residues long. CDR1 SGHTA and CDR2 FQGNSA come from the germline V gene. The chain's CDR3 is CASSARMPLASGRRYEQYF.

J is TRBJ2-1 and V is TRBV24-1. Per the germline V gene, CDR1 is KGHDR and CDR2 is SFDVKD. CDR3 length: 16 residues. CDR3 protein: CATSDPSGSSYNEQFF.

The chain is built from TRBV7-3 and TRBJ2-2; TCRdb indicates TRBD1, and absent DNA this call remains unverified. This CDR3 is built from 17 residues. CDR1 and CDR2 (germline): SGHTA, FQGTGA. The CDR3 is CASSLNNRGLASGELFF.

This chain uses TRBV4-2 with TRBJ1-5; TCRdb proposes TRBD1, but this gene call is untestable without DNA. CDR1 and CDR2 from the germline V gene are LGHNA and YNFKEQ. The CDR3 loop spans 16 amino acids. This CDR3 reads CASSQERSRSVGPQHF.

This chain uses TRBV12-3 or TRBV12-4 with TRBJ2-7; TCRdb picks TRBD1, but there is no DNA to check that call. The CDR3 runs 14 residues. The CDR3 loop is CASRIQATGGEQYF.

The gene calls are TRBV7-3 and TRBJ1-1; TCRdb names TRBD1, which stays unverified in the absence of DNA. CDR1 SGHTA and CDR2 FQGTGA come from the germline V gene. This CDR3 is built from 15 residues. CDR3: CASSPGPRVGTEAYF. Full variable domain (outside the CDR3, taken from reference TRBV7-3 and TRBJ1-1): GAGVSQTPSNKVTEKGKYVELRCDPISGHTALYWYRQSLGQGPEFLIYFQGTGAADDSGLPNDRFFAVRPEGSVSTLKIQRTERGDSAVYLCASSPGPRVGTEAYFGQGTRLTVV.

This chain links TRBV4-3 with TRBJ2-6. This CDR3 comprises 17 residues. The germline V gene has CDR1 LGHNA and CDR2 YSLEER. The chain's CDR3 is CASSQLTRLAGANVLTF.

The rearrangement uses TRBV18 and TRBJ2-2; the D call of TRBD1 rests on TCRdb alone, since no DNA is present to check it. The length of the CDR3 is 15 residues. In germline, CDR1 is KGHSH, CDR2 LQKENI. CDR3: CASSSKPDSPGELFF.

The chain carries TRBV7-2 and TRBJ2-7. The CDR3 length is 15 residues. Germline V gene data show CDR1 as SGHTA and CDR2 as FQGNSA. This CDR3 is CASSLAGSSSYEQYF. The full variable domain, rest sourced from reference TRBV7-2 and TRBJ2-7, is GAGVSQSPSNKVTEKGKDVELRCDPISGHTALYWYRQSLGQGLEFLIYFQGNSAPDKSGLPSDRFSAERTGGSVSTLTIQRTQQEDSAVYLCASSLAGSSSYEQYFGPGTRLTVT.

The V and J genes are TRBV4-3 and TRBJ2-7; the TRBD2 assignment by TCRdb is unverifiable without DNA. The CDR3 totals 16 residues. The V gene's germline CDR1 is LGHNA and CDR2 YSLEER. CDR3 sequence reads: CASSQDLGSGRLEQYF.

V gene TRBV5-1 combines with J gene TRBJ1-5. The germline V gene encodes CDR1 SGHRS and CDR2 YFSETQ. The CDR3 covers 15 residues. CDR3: CASSLDGQINQPQHF.

The chain combines TRBV5-1 with TRBJ2-5; TCRdb calls TRBD1, which cannot be checked without DNA. This CDR3 has 15 amino acids. Germline CDR1 SGHRS, CDR2 YFSETQ. This CDR3 reads CASSRTGGHSETQYF.

The J gene is TRBJ2-1, the V gene TRBV5-1; TCRdb reports TRBD2, a call that lacks DNA to check it against. Germline V lookup: CDR1 SGHRS, CDR2 YFSETQ. The CDR3 contains 17 residues. The CDR3 region is CASSLTISSGSDNEQFF.

J is TRBJ2-5 and V is TRBV28; TCRdb gives TRBD1 as the D gene, but with no DNA this cannot be confirmed. CDR3 size: 16 residues. The germline gives CDR1 MDHEN, CDR2 SYDVKM. This CDR3 reads CASSLLSGARRGTQYF. Supplemented by reference TRBV28 and TRBJ2-5, the full variable domain reads DVKVTQSSRYLVKRTGEKVFLECVQDMDHENMFWYRQDPGLGLRLIYFSYDVKMKEKGDIPEGYSVSREKKERFSLILESASTNQTSMYLCASSLLSGARRGTQYFGPGTRLLVL.

The gene calls are TRBV3-1 and TRBJ1-5; there is no DNA to check the TCRdb D call of TRBD1. From germline, CDR1 is LGHDT and CDR2 YNNKEL (reference sequence). CDR3 length: 14 residues. The CDR3: CASGQGQPNQPQHF.

V and J are TRBV20-1 and TRBJ2-7; TCRdb selects TRBD2, and the lack of DNA leaves this call unchecked. The V gene's germline CDR1 is DFQATT and CDR2 SNEGSKA (reference sequence). CDR3 size: 13 residues. This CDR3 reads CSAGTSGSYEQYF.